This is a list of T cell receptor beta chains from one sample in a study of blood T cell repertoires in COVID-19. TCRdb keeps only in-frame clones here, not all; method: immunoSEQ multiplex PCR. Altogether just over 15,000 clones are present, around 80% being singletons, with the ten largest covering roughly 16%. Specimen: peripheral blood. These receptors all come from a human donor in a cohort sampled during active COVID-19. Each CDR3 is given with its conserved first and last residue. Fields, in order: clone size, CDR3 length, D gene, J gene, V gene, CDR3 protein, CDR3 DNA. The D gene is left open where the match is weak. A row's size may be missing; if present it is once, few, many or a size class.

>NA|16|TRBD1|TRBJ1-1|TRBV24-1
CATSDGTGGRNTEAFF
TGTGCCACCAGTGACGGGACAGGGGGGAGGAACACTGAAGCTTTCTTT
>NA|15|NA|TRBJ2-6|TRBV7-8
CASSLVSGGANVLTF
TGTGCCAGCAGCTTAGTTTCAGGTGGGGCCAACGTCCTGACTTTC
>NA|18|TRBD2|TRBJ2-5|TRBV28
CASSPGTSGGPLRETQYF
TGTGCCAGCAGTCCAGGGACTAGCGGGGGGCCCCTGCGAGAGACCCAGTACTTC
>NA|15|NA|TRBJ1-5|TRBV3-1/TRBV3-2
CASSQGRGGNQPQHF
TGTGCCAGCAGCCAAGGCCGGGGAGGGAATCAGCCCCAGCATTTT
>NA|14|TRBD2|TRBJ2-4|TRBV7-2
CASSLGVRGNIQYF
TGTGCCAGCAGCTTAGGCGTGCGGGGGAACATTCAGTACTTC
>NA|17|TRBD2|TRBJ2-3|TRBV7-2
CASSLGPTSGRTDTQYF
TGTGCCAGCAGCTTAGGGCCTACTAGCGGACGCACAGATACGCAGTATTTT
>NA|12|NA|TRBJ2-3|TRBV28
CASSRTTDTQYF
TGTGCCAGCAGCAGGACAACAGATACGCAGTATTTT
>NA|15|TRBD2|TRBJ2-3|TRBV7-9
CASSFTSGIGDTQYF
TGTGCCAGCAGCTTTACTAGCGGGATAGGAGATACGCAGTATTTT
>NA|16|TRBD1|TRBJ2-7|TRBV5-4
CASSLGPGTGTHEQYF
TGTGCCAGCAGCTTGGGCCCCGGGACAGGAACCCACGAGCAGTACTTC
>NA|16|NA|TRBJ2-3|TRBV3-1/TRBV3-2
CASSQGGDRSTDTQYF
TGTGCCAGCAGCCAAGGCGGGGACCGTAGCACAGATACGCAGTATTTT
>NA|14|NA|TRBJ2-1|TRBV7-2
CASSLAYRVDEQFF
TGTGCCAGCAGCTTAGCGTACAGGGTCGATGAGCAGTTCTTC
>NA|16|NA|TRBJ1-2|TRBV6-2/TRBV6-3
CASSYTSGLTNYGYTF
TGTGCCAGCAGTTACACGTCGGGGTTAACGAACTATGGCTACACCTTC
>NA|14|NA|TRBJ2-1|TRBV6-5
CASSYLAKYNEQFF
TGTGCCAGCAGTTACCTAGCGAAATACAATGAGCAGTTCTTC
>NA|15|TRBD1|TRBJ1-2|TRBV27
CASSSRDRGHYGYTF
TGTGCCAGCAGTTCCAGGGACAGGGGACACTATGGCTACACCTTC
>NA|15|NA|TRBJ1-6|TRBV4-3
CASSLQGAGNSPLHF
TGCGCCAGCAGCCTCCAAGGGGCGGGGAATTCACCCCTCCACTTT
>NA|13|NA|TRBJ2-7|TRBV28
CASRTSSSYEQYF
TGTGCCAGCAGAACGTCTAGCTCCTACGAGCAGTACTTC
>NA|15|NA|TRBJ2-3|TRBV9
CASSVGGMGTDTQYF
TGTGCCAGCAGCGTAGGAGGGATGGGGACAGATACGCAGTATTTT
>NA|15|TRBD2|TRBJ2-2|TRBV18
CASSPVEAGAGELFF
TGTGCCAGCTCACCGGTGGAGGCGGGGGCCGGGGAGCTGTTTTTT
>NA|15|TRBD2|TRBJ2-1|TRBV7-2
CASSRPGLAQNEQFF
TGTGCCAGCAGCCGTCCGGGACTAGCGCAGAATGAGCAGTTCTTC
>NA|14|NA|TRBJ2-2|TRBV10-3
CAISPRGAAGELFF
TGTGCCATCAGCCCCAGGGGGGCGGCCGGGGAGCTGTTTTTT
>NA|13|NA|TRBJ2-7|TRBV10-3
CAISEGGFDEQYF
TGTGCCATCAGTGAAGGAGGTTTCGACGAGCAGTACTTC
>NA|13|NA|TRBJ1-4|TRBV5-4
CATTLLPGEKLFF
TGTGCCACCACACTGTTACCGGGAGAAAAACTGTTTTTT
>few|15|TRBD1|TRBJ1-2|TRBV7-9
CASSPDRGQIYGYTF
TGTGCCAGCAGCCCCGACAGGGGGCAGATCTATGGCTACACCTTC
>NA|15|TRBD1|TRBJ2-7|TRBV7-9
CASSLPRDRGGEQYF
TGTGCCAGCAGCTTACCCCGGGACAGGGGGGGAGAGCAGTACTTC
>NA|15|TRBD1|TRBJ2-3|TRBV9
CASSTRRGFTDTQYF
TGTGCCAGCAGCACCCGCAGGGGGTTCACAGATACGCAGTATTTT
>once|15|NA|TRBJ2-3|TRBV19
CASRGLQSLTDTQYF
TGTGCCAGTAGGGGCCTACAGAGCCTCACAGATACGCAGTATTTT
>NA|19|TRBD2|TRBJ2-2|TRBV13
CASSSARPTSGEKTGELFF
TGTGCCAGCAGCTCAGCTCGGCCCACTAGCGGGGAAAAGACCGGGGAGCTGTTTTTT
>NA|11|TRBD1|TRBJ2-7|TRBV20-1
CSAHRGSEQYF
TGCAGTGCTCACAGGGGATCCGAGCAGTACTTC
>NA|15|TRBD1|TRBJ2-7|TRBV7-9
CASSSWTGATGEQYF
TGTGCCAGCAGCTCATGGACAGGGGCCACGGGGGAGCAGTACTTC
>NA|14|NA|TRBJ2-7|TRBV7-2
CASSPLTGNYEQYF
TGTGCCAGCAGCCCTCTTACAGGTAACTACGAGCAGTACTTC
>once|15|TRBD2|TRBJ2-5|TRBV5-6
CASSSGTSITETQYF
TGTGCCAGCAGCTCCGGGACTAGTATTACAGAGACCCAGTACTTC
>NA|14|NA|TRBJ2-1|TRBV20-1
CSASLPSSYNEQFF
TGCAGTGCTAGTCTCCCTAGCTCCTACAATGAGCAGTTCTTC
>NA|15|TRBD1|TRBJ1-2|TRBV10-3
CATPGQGMSNKGYTF
TGTGCCACTCCGGGACAGGGTATGAGTAATAAGGGCTACACCTTC
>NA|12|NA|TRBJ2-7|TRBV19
CATGKYGAEQYF
TGTGCCACCGGGAAATATGGAGCCGAGCAGTACTTC
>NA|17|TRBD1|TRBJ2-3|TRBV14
CASSQEIGRGRMDTQYF
TGTGCCAGCAGCCAAGAAATCGGCAGGGGGCGAATGGATACGCAGTATTTT
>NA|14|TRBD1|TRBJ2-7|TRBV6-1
CASSETGGSYEQYF
TGTGCCAGCAGTGAGACAGGGGGATCCTACGAGCAGTACTTC
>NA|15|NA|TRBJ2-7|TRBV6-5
CASKETLFGLNEQYF
TGTGCCAGCAAAGAGACACTTTTCGGTCTGAACGAGCAGTACTTC
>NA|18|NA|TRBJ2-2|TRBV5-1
CASSPTWGSGANTGELFF
TGCGCCAGCAGCCCCACTTGGGGTAGCGGAGCGAACACCGGGGAGCTGTTTTTT
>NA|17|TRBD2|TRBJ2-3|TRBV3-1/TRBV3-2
CASRKSLGGGNTDTQYF
TGTGCCAGCAGGAAATCATTGGGGGGGGGAAACACAGATACGCAGTATTTT
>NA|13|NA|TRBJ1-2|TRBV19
CASKIRGNYGYTF
TGTGCCAGTAAGATAAGGGGGAACTATGGCTACACCTTC
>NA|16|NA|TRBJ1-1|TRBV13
CASSTSQQGLDTEAFF
TGTGCCAGCAGCACCTCCCAACAGGGTCTGGACACTGAAGCTTTCTTT
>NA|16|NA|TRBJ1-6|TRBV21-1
CASSEGAKEYNSPLHF
TGTGCCAGCAGCGAAGGGGCAAAGGAATATAATTCACCCCTCCACTTT
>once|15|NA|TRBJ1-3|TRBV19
CASSIGGQTPNTIYF
TGTGCCAGTAGTATCGGCGGACAAACTCCAAACACCATATATTTT
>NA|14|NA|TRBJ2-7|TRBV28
CASSSPRTIYEQYF
TGTGCCAGCAGTTCCCCCCGAACTATCTACGAGCAGTACTTC
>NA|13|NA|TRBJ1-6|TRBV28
CASSFTYNSPLHF
TGTGCCAGCAGTTTCACATATAATTCACCCCTCCACTTT
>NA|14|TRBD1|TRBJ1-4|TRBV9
CASSVTGGSEKLFF
TGTGCCAGCAGCGTAACAGGGGGGAGTGAAAAACTGTTTTTT
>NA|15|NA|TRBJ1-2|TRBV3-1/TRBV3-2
CASSQGGAGSYGYTF
TGTGCCAGCAGCCAAGGAGGTGCGGGATCCTATGGCTACACCTTC
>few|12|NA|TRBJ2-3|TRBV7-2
CASSLGPDTQYF
TGTGCCAGCAGCTTAGGGCCAGATACGCAGTATTTT
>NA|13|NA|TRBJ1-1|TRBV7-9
CASSLVGGSEAFF
TGTGCCAGCAGCTTAGTAGGAGGAAGTGAAGCTTTCTTT
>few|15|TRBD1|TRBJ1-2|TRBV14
CASSQGTGWTIGYTF
TGTGCCAGCAGCCAAGGGACAGGATGGACGATTGGCTACACCTTC
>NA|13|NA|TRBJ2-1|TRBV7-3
CASSLATYNEQFF
TGTGCCAGCAGCCTAGCGACCTACAATGAGCAGTTCTTC
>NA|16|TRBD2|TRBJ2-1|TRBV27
CASSSLLAGGPYEQFF
TGTGCCAGCAGCTCATTACTAGCGGGGGGGCCTTATGAGCAGTTCTTC
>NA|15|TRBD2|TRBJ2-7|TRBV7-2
CASSFATGRGYEQYF
TGTGCCAGCAGCTTTGCAACCGGGAGGGGCTACGAGCAGTACTTC
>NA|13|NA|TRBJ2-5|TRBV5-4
CASRSGTLETQYF
TGTGCCAGCAGGTCCGGGACATTGGAGACCCAGTACTTC
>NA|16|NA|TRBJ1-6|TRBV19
CASSDDRSSYNSPLHF
TGTGCCAGTAGTGACGACAGGAGCTCCTATAATTCACCCCTCCACTTT
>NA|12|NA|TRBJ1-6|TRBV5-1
CASSTGNSPLHF
TGCGCCAGCAGCACGGGGAATTCACCCCTCCACTTT
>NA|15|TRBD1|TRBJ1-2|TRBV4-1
CASSSTRGPLYGYTF
TGCGCCAGCAGCTCAACCAGGGGGCCCCTTTATGGCTACACCTTC
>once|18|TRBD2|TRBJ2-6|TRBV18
CASSPRAGDDSGANVLTF
TGTGCCAGCTCACCTAGGGCGGGAGATGACTCTGGGGCCAACGTCCTGACTTTC